The 17 T cell receptor beta chains reported below all come from one sample, sequenced in a study of T-cell memory formation after mild COVID-19. TCRdb recomputed calls from the 5' RACE reads with MiXCR, one row per CDR3 protein. The data show 250,000 to 350,000 distinct CDR3 sequences, roughly 15% seen once. Source material: PBMCs or a T cell subset sorted from them (not recorded which). The origin of the receptors is a young man who had mild COVID-19 (a few samples of this study predate the infection). Cell type and time point are not known.

This clonotype occurred a few times. The chain couples TRBV24-1 to TRBJ2-1; 10 bases align to TRBD1. Germline values: CDR1 KGHDR, CDR2 SFDVKD. This CDR3 contains 16 residues. After removal of 0 bases from V and 3 bases from J, the junction contained 1 base not matched to a gene. The CDR3 DNA sequence: TGTGCCACCAGTGATTTGAGGACAGGGGGCTACAATGAGCAGTTCTTC. Encoded protein: CATSDLRTGGYNEQFF.

The CDR3: CASRSGATDTQYF. The CDR3, as DNA: TGTGCCAGCAGGAGCGGGGCTACAGATACGCAGTATTTT. This chain connects TRBV12-3 or TRBV12-4 to TRBJ2-3; TRBD2 agrees at 7 bases. The CDR3 has 13 residues. V dropped 6 bases and J dropped 3; count of bases not matched to a gene: 3.

This clonotype turned up a few times. The rearrangement uses TRBV5-1 and TRBJ2-5; D is perhaps TRBD2 (5 bases). The CDR3 sequence is 14 residues long. The germline V gene encodes CDR1 SGHRS and CDR2 YFSETQ. The ends were cut back, 1 base at V and 0 bases at J, with 7 bases in the middle. The CDR3 protein is CASSLPTNQETQYF. The CDR3 DNA reads TGCGCCAGCAGCTTGCCGACTAACCAAGAGACCCAGTACTTC.

This chain joins TRBV28 and TRBJ1-2; D is unclear. Germline CDR1 MDHEN, CDR2 SYDVKM. The V end was cut by 7 bases, the J end by 8 bases, with 14 bases between. The CDR3 has 12 amino acids. The CDR3 DNA follows: TGTGCCAGCATCGGCGGAGGGAGCGGCTACACCTTC. Protein sequence: CASIGGGSGYTF.

About this clonotype: An end of the junction does not agree with germline; a read error may underlie this. The chain is built from TRBV20-1 and TRBJ1-1, with D possibly being TRBD1 (5 bases). Looked up from germline, CDR1 is DFQATT and CDR2 is SNEGSKA (reference sequence). The CDR3 spans 14 residues. CDR3 loop: CSATPVRDLAEAFF. CDR3 nucleotides: TGCAGTGCCACCCCAGTGCGGGACTTAGCTGAGGCTTTCTTT.

In this sample, this clonotype turned up a few times. The chain combines TRBV12-3 or TRBV12-4 with TRBJ1-2; 10 nucleotides agree with TRBD1. V lost 6 bases to trimming and J lost 4 bases; unmatched junction nucleotides: 11. The CDR3 covers 16 residues. The CDR3 nucleotides read TGTGCCAGCAGCTCGGGACAGGGGACTGGGGGCTATGGCTACACCTTC. Amino acids: CASSSGQGTGGYGYTF.

A few counts support this clonotype. The rearrangement uses TRBV20-1 and TRBJ1-2; D unresolved. The CDR3 has 13 amino acids. Deletions cut 3 bases from V and 3 bases from J, with 11 bases between. CDR1 is DFQATT and CDR2 is SNEGSKA in the germline V gene (reference sequence). The CDR3 protein is CSASSGSDYGYTF. The CDR3 DNA follows: TGCAGTGCTAGTTCGGGTTCTGACTATGGCTACACCTTC.

This clonotype was picked up a small number of times. V usage is TRBV7-6 and J usage is TRBJ2-3, with 8 bases fitting TRBD2. Germline V gene data show CDR1 as SGHVS and CDR2 as FNYEAQ. Trimming took 7 bases from V and 0 from J; bases not matched to a gene: 6. The CDR3 spans 15 residues. The CDR3 coding sequence is TGTGCCAGCAAAAGGAGCGGGGGAAGCACAGATACGCAGTATTTT. It translates to CASKRSGGSTDTQYF.

V and J are TRBV2 and TRBJ2-3; D remains unclear. Germline-derived CDR1 and CDR2 are SNHLY and FYNNEI. This CDR3 contains 15 residues. V lost 0 bases, J lost 0 bases, and 7 bases lay in between. DNA for the CDR3: TGTGCCAGCAGTGAAGCGCTTCAGAGCACAGATACGCAGTATTTT. Its protein product is CASSEALQSTDTQYF.

The chain combines TRBV20-1 with TRBJ1-5; the D is unclear. CDR1 DFQATT and CDR2 SNEGSKA come from the germline V gene (reference sequence). The CDR3 contains 13 residues. Trimming took off 3 bases at V and 0 bases at J, with 6 bases between the two ends. The CDR3, as DNA: TGCAGTGCTAGGGAATATAGCAATCAGCCCCAGCATTTT. Its translation: CSAREYSNQPQHF.

The gene calls are TRBV20-1 and TRBJ1-2; 7 bases line up with TRBD1. Per the germline V gene, CDR1 is DFQATT and CDR2 is SNEGSKA (reference sequence). CDR3 length: 12 residues. The CDR3 DNA sequence: TGCATCACCAGGGGGTCCGACTATGGCTACACCTTC. The encoded protein is CITRGSDYGYTF.

The table lists this clonotype with a few counts. The chain links TRBV3-1 to TRBJ2-1; 8 bases map to TRBD1. The CDR3 covers 12 residues. V trimming: 3 bases; J trimming: 15 bases; junction bases outside the gene matches: 7. Per the germline V gene, CDR1 is LGHDT and CDR2 is YNNKEL (reference sequence). The CDR3 region is CASSHEQGDRFF. The CDR3 DNA reads as TGTGCCAGCAGCCACGAACAGGGGGATCGGTTCTTC.

This clonotype was observed a handful of times. This chain uses TRBV4-3 with TRBJ2-2, with D possibly being TRBD1 or TRBD2 (6 bases each). CDR1 and CDR2 (germline): LGHNA, YSLEER. The ends were cut back, 2 bases at V and 6 bases at J, with 13 bases in the middle. The CDR3 has 15 amino acids. The CDR3 DNA follows: TGCGCCAGCAGCCAAAACCGGGGGACATCCGGGGAGCTGTTTTTT. It encodes CASSQNRGTSGELFF.

Only a few counts were recorded for this clonotype. The rearrangement links TRBV2 to TRBJ2-1; either TRBD1 or TRBD2 may fit D (6 bases each). The CDR3 consists of 12 residues. The germline V gene has CDR1 SNHLY and CDR2 FYNNEI. Between the trimmed V and J ends, which lost 8 bases and 8 bases, there was a span of 13 bases. Here the CDR3 DNA reads TGTGCCAGCGTCGGGGGCCGCGATGAGCAGTTCTTC. This encodes CASVGGRDEQFF. The entire variable domain, with the rest obtained from reference TRBV2 and TRBJ2-1, is as follows: EPEVTQTPSHQVTQMGQEVILRCVPISNHLYFYWYRQILGQKVEFLVSFYNNEISEKSEIFDDQFSVERPDGSNFTLKIRSTKLEDSAMYFCASVGGRDEQFFGPGTRLTVL.

This clonotype was detected a few times. This chain connects TRBV11-2 to TRBJ2-1; the match to TRBD1 covers 7 bases. After removal of 2 bases from V and 0 bases from J, the junction contained 7 bases not matched to a gene. CDR3 length: 17 residues. Germline V gene lookup returns CDR1 SGHAT and CDR2 FQNNGV. The CDR3 DNA is TGTGCCAGCAGCTTAATTTACAGGGGCAGCTCCTACAATGAGCAGTTCTTC. It yields the protein CASSLIYRGSSYNEQFF.

The table lists this clonotype with a few counts. The V and J genes are TRBV9 and TRBJ2-7; D not resolved. The CDR3 loop spans 13 amino acids. The V end lost 0 bases, the J end lost 6 bases, and 10 bases lay between the germline ends. Germline values: CDR1 SGDLS, CDR2 YYNGEE. The CDR3 is CASSVEMESEQYF. The CDR3 region has the DNA TGTGCCAGCAGCGTAGAAATGGAGAGCGAGCAGTACTTC.

This clonotype showed up just a few times. The rearrangement joins TRBV6-2 or TRBV6-3 to TRBJ1-1; D remains ambiguous. The ends were cut back, 3 bases at V and 7 bases at J, with 15 bases in the middle. Germline V gene sequence: CDR1 MNHEY, CDR2 SVGEGT. There are 14 residues in the CDR3. Here the CDR3 DNA reads TGTGCCAGCAGTTATAACGGAAGAGGGTTTGAAGCTTTCTTT. Its translation: CASSYNGRGFEAFF.